This T cell receptor (beta chain) stems from a study of molecular identifiers for immune sequencing clone quantification. This clonotype showed up many times. Its antigen remains unidentified. V lost 0 bases to trimming and J lost 2 bases, with 10 bases between them. Looked up from germline, CDR1 is SGHDT and CDR2 is YYEEEE. CDR3 length: 15 residues. Study-level findings and limits: In naive cells, clones above 20 RNA copies held under 1% of molecules, whereas in effector cells they held over 99%.

One entry per CDR3 protein, called by TCRdb with MiXCR from the PCR reads. The table records approximately 550,000 distinct CDR3 sequences, 20% to 25% of them present only once. This chain connects TRBV5-6 to TRBJ2-3; no clear D gene. This sequence originates from a human donor in good health. Some libraries in this study had Jurkat cell RNA spiked in. Input material: naive CD8+ T cells from blood, with Jurkat cell RNA spiked in. Specified subset: FACS-sorted CD8+CD4-CCR7+CD45RA+ naive T cells. CDR3: CASSLVRLSTDTQYF. The CDR3 bases are TGTGCCAGCAGCTTGGTTAGGTTATCCACAGATACGCAGTATTTT. The complete variable domain, with remaining parts taken from reference TRBV5-6 and TRBJ2-3, reads DAGVTQSPTHLIKTRGQQVTLRCSPKSGHDTVSWYQQALGQGPQFIFQYYEEEERQRGNFPDRFSGHQFPNYSSELNVNALLLGDSALYLCASSLVRLSTDTQYFGPGTRLTVL.